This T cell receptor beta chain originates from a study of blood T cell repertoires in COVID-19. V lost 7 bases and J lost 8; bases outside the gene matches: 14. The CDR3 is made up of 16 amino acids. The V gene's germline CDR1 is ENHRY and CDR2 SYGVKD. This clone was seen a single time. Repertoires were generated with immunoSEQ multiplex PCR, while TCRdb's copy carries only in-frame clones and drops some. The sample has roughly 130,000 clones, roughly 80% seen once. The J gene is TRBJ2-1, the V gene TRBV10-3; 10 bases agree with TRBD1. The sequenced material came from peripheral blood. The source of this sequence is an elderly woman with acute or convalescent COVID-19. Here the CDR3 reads CAINQRTGQGSDEQFF. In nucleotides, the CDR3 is TGTGCCATCAATCAAAGGACGGGACAGGGGAGCGATGAGCAGTTCTTC.